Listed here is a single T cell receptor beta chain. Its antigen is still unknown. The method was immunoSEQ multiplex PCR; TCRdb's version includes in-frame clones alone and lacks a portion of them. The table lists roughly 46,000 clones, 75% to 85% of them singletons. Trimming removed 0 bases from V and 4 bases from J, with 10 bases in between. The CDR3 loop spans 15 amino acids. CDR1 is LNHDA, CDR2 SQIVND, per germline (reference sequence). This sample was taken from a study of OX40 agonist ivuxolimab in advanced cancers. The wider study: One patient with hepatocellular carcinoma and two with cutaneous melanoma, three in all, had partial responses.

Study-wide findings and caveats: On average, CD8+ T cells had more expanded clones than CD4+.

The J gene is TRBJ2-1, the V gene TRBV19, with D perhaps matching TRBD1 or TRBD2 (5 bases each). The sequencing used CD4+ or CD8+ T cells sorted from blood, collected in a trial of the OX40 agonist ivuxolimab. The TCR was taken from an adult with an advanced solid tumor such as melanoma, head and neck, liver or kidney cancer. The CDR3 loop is CASSIDRGAYNEQFF. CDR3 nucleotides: TGTGCCAGTAGTATAGATCGAGGGGCTTACAATGAGCAGTTCTTC. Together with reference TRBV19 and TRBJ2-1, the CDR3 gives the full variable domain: DGGITQSPKYLFRKEGQNVTLSCEQNLNHDAMYWYRQDPGQGLRLIYYSQIVNDFQKGDIAEGYSVSREKKESFPLTVTSAQKNPTAFYLCASSIDRGAYNEQFFGPGTRLTVL.